Described below is a single T cell receptor beta chain sequence and its context. The time point here: after neoadjuvant nivolumab, at surgical resection. These oral cavity squamous cell carcinomas were HPV-negative and locally advanced. Analysis of PBMCs was direct, with no culture step. This sample stems from a study of neoadjuvant anti-PD-1 for oral cavity cancer. The CDR3 has 14 residues. With 2 bases removed from V and 12 bases from J, the gap between germline ends came to 20 bases. The germline gives CDR1 MNHNS, CDR2 SASEGT. Six replicates per PBMC sample, mostly from approximately 0.45 ug of genomic DNA. Sequenced by immunoSEQ multiplex PCR; TCRdb stores in-frame clones only, minus some. The data show about 14,000 clones, approximately 73% seen once.

This sequence originates from a person aged 35-80 years with oral cavity squamous cell carcinoma. The sample here was PBMCs, taken after nivolumab (anti-PD-1) treatment. The chain has TRBV6-1 and TRBJ2-7; possibly TRBD2 for D (5 bases). The CDR3 region is CASSERGDVREWYF. The CDR3 bases are TGTGCCAGCAGTGAAAGAGGTGATGTGAGGGAGTGGTACTTC.